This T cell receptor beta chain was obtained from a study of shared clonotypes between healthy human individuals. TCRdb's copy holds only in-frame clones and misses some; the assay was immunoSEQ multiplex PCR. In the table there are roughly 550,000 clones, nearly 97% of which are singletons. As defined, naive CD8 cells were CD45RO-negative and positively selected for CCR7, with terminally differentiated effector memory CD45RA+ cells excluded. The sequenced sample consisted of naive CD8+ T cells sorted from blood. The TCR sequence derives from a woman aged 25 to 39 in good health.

The CDR3 DNA is TGTGCCAGCTCAATAGCGGAGTCCTACGAGCAGTACTTC. This encodes CASSIAESYEQYF. V is TRBV11-2 and J is TRBJ2-7, with D maybe TRBD2 (6 bases). This CDR3 spans 13 amino acids. Looked up from germline, CDR1 is SGHAT and CDR2 is FQNNGV. Deletions cut 8 bases from V and 1 base from J, with 12 bases between. Variable domain in full (rest from reference TRBV11-2 and TRBJ2-7): EAGVAQSPRYKIIEKRQSVAFWCNPISGHATLYWYQQILGQGPKLLIQFQNNGVVDDSQLPKDRFSAERLKGVDSTLKIQPAKLEDSAVYLCASSIAESYEQYFGPGTRLTVT.